The 29 T cell receptor beta chains given below trace back to one sample, sequenced in a study of T cells in Graves' hyperthyroidism and ophthalmopathy. Amplification yielded TCR beta CDR3 regions, with RNA transcripts as the source. Initially, a first-round RT-PCR of the TCR CDR3 employed the HTBI primer set. TCRdb recomputed calls from the multiplex PCR reads with MiXCR, one row per CDR3 protein. Of 550,000 to 800,000 distinct CDR3 sequences in the sample, roughly 15% were seen once. The sequenced sample was blood. The receptors originated from a man between 18 and 35 years old with Graves' hyperthyroidism.

The chain is built from TRBV5-1 and TRBJ1-5; D gene uncertain. Between the trimmed V and J ends, which lost 1 base and 4 bases, there was a span of 9 bases. Germline CDR1 is SGHRS and CDR2 is YFSETQ. This CDR3 contains 14 residues. The CDR3 DNA sequence: TGCGCCAGCAGCTTGACCGCGGGGAATCAGCCCCAGCATTTT. This translates into CASSLTAGNQPQHF.

This clonotype was picked up many times. CDR3 nucleotide sequence: TGTGCCAGCAGTTGGGATAAAGGACAGATACGCACCAACACTGAAGCTTTCTTT. Translating it yields CASSWDKGQIRTNTEAFF. This chain uses TRBV6-2 or TRBV6-3 with TRBJ1-1, with D possibly TRBD1 on 6 matching bases. The germline CDR1 and CDR2 sequences are MNHEY and SVGEGT. V was trimmed by 4 bases and J by 2 bases, leaving 23 bases between them. This CDR3 contains 18 residues.

This clonotype occurred a few times. CDR3 sequence: CSVIPSTDTQYF. The CDR3 DNA reads as TGCAGCGTCATACCTAGCACAGATACGCAGTATTTT. The genes are TRBV29-1 and TRBJ2-3; D is ambiguous. V lost 6 bases to trimming and J lost 0 bases, with 7 bases between them. The CDR3 runs to 12 residues. Germline CDR1 SQVTM, CDR2 ANQGSEA.

This clonotype was counted a few times. The chain joins TRBV15 to TRBJ1-2, with D hard to call. CDR3 length equals 13 residues. The germline V gene encodes CDR1 LNHNV and CDR2 YYDKDF (reference sequence). Trimming cost V 1 base and J 5 bases, with 8 bases left between them. CDR3 region: CATSRGTEYGYTF. CDR3 DNA: TGTGCCACCAGCAGAGGGACGGAGTATGGCTACACCTTC.

A word on this clonotype: A read error is possible here, since a much larger clone lies one base away. The chain employs TRBV28 and TRBJ1-5; TRBD1 is a possible D gene (5 bases). Deletions cut 4 bases from V and 0 bases from J, with 16 bases between. Germline V lookup: CDR1 MDHEN, CDR2 SYDVKM. The CDR3 length is 17 residues. CDR3 region: CASSSNGADYSNQPQHF. In DNA form, the CDR3 reads TGTGCCAGCAGTTCTAACGGGGCGGACTATAGCAATCAGCCCCAGCATTTT.

The sample holds a few counts of this clonotype. This sequence joins TRBV5-6 and TRBJ1-1; 10 bases match TRBD1. The germline V gene encodes CDR1 SGHDT and CDR2 YYEEEE. The V gene end was trimmed by 3 bases and the J gene end by 0 bases; junction bases not matched to a gene: 2. The CDR3 totals 15 residues. CDR3: CASSWDRGLNTEAFF. The CDR3 DNA reads TGTGCCAGCAGCTGGGACAGGGGATTGAACACTGAAGCTTTCTTT. Variable domain in full (rest from reference TRBV5-6 and TRBJ1-1): DAGVTQSPTHLIKTRGQQVTLRCSPKSGHDTVSWYQQALGQGPQFIFQYYEEEERQRGNFPDRFSGHQFPNYSSELNVNALLLGDSALYLCASSWDRGLNTEAFFGQGTRLTVV.

This clonotype has ten or more counts. The chain carries TRBV20-1 and TRBJ2-2; a weak D match, TRBD1 (7 bases). V lost 0 bases, J lost 4 bases, and 15 bases lay in between. CDR3 length: 16 amino acids. In germline, CDR1 is DFQATT, CDR2 SNEGSKA (reference sequence). CDR3 bases: TGCAGTGCTAGAGATGGCGGGGCAGGGGGCACCGGGGAGCTGTTTTTT. Translated, it gives CSARDGGAGGTGELFF.

The rearrangement joins TRBV7-3 to TRBJ2-1; D is possibly TRBD2 (5 bases). The CDR3 covers 15 residues. Germline V gene lookup returns CDR1 SGHTA and CDR2 FQGTGA. Trimming took 5 bases from V and 7 from J, leaving 18 bases between them. As DNA, the CDR3 is TGTGCCAGCAGCCCACTTAGCCTAGCACGAAATGAGCAGTTCTTC. It yields the protein CASSPLSLARNEQFF. The entire variable domain, with the rest obtained from reference TRBV7-3 and TRBJ2-1, is as follows: GAGVSQTPSNKVTEKGKYVELRCDPISGHTALYWYRQSLGQGPEFLIYFQGTGAADDSGLPNDRFFAVRPEGSVSTLKIQRTERGDSAVYLCASSPLSLARNEQFFGPGTRLTVL.

This clonotype was seen a handful of times. A much bigger clone sits one base away, suggesting this may be a read error. Likely a read error: the CDR3 ends without its conserved phenylalanine or tryptophan. CDR3 nucleotides: TGTGCCAGCAGCTTAGTCCAGGGGGCTGGTGAGACCCAGTACCTC. It codes for CASSLVQGAGETQYL. V usage is TRBV7-9 and J usage is TRBJ2-5; TRBD1 matches 8 bases. The germline gives CDR1 SEHNR, CDR2 FQNEAQ (reference sequence). V trimming: 1 base; J trimming: 5 bases; junction bases outside the gene matches: 6. This CDR3 is built from 15 residues.

This clonotype appeared a few times. V and J are TRBV18 and TRBJ2-7; D possibly corresponds to TRBD1 (5 bases). V was trimmed by 0 bases and J by 1 base, leaving 10 bases between them. The CDR3 spans 15 residues. Germline V gives CDR1 KGHSH, CDR2 LQKENI. The CDR3: CASSPPNRLSYEQYF. As DNA, the CDR3 is TGTGCCAGCTCACCACCAAACAGGCTGTCCTACGAGCAGTACTTC. Combining the CDR3 with reference TRBV18 and TRBJ2-7 gives the whole variable domain NAGVMQNPRHLVRRRGQEARLRCSPMKGHSHVYWYRQLPEEGLKFMVYLQKENIIDESGMPKERFSAEFPKEGPSILRIQQVVRGDSAAYFCASSPPNRLSYEQYFGPGTRLTVT.

The rearrangement uses TRBV27 and TRBJ2-3; 11 bases agree with TRBD2. Germline assignment: CDR1 MNHEY and CDR2 SMNVEV (reference sequence). The J segment lost 6 bases and the V segment lost 2 bases, leaving 13 bases of the junction unmatched. The CDR3 sequence is 18 residues long. CDR3 sequence (DNA): TGTGCCAGCAGTTTACCCTTGCCACTAGCGGGAGTCGGTGATACGCAGTATTTT. This sequence encodes CASSLPLPLAGVGDTQYF.

At least ten counts were recorded for this clonotype. The chain joins TRBV2 to TRBJ2-5, with D possibly TRBD1 on 6 matching bases. CDR3 length: 12 amino acids. The V and J ends lost 10 bases and 5 bases respectively, with 14 bases between them. Germline CDR1 is SNHLY and CDR2 is FYNNEI. As DNA, the CDR3 is TGTGCCACCAGGGGCTCGTGGGAGACCCAGTACTTC. Translating it yields CATRGSWETQYF.

The chain joins TRBV7-9 to TRBJ2-3; no reliable D call. Germline assignment: CDR1 SEHNR and CDR2 FQNEAQ (reference sequence). Trimming pared 6 bases from V and 0 bases from J, leaving 16 bases between. This CDR3 is built from 16 residues. The CDR3: CASRPTQVTSTDTQYF. In DNA, the CDR3 is TGTGCCAGCAGACCAACTCAAGTAACTAGCACAGATACGCAGTATTTT.

This clonotype was recorded a few times. This sequence joins TRBV5-4 and TRBJ2-3; TRBD1 matches 12 bases. The CDR3 sequence is 18 residues long. V shed 2 bases and J 3 bases; nucleotides not matched to a gene: 10. Looked up from germline, CDR1 is SGHNT and CDR2 is YYREEE (reference sequence). The CDR3: CASSLGTGGPLGTDTQYF. The CDR3 region has the DNA TGTGCCAGCAGCTTAGGGACAGGGGGCCCCCTGGGAACAGATACGCAGTATTTT.

This sequence joins TRBV12-3 or TRBV12-4 and TRBJ2-7; D is unresolved. V lost 3 bases, J lost 1 base, and 7 bases lay in between. The CDR3 extends over 13 amino acids. The CDR3 reads CASSFWMSYEQYF. As DNA, the CDR3 is TGTGCCAGCAGTTTTTGGATGTCCTACGAGCAGTACTTC.

This clonotype appeared many times. DNA for the CDR3: TGCAGTGCTGCCACCCTAGCGGGAGGGCCGGGGAGGAGGGATACGCAGTATTTT. Its protein product is CSAATLAGGPGRRDTQYF. The chain uses TRBV20-1 and TRBJ2-3; 12 positions match TRBD2. This CDR3 is 18 amino acids long. Per germline, CDR1 DFQATT and CDR2 SNEGSKA (reference sequence). The V and J ends lost 5 bases and 6 bases, in that order; junction bases with no gene match: 18.

This clonotype was detected only a few times. CDR3 loop: CASSFGDSLPTDTQYF. The CDR3 bases are TGTGCCAGCAGTTTCGGGGACAGTCTTCCCACAGATACGCAGTATTTT. V gene TRBV27 combines with J gene TRBJ2-3, with 7 bases matching TRBD1. The CDR3 is 16 residues long. CDR1 and CDR2 (germline): MNHEY, SMNVEV (reference sequence). J lost 2 bases, V lost 3 bases, and 8 bases had no gene match.

The CDR3 is CASSLGLAGQYF. The CDR3 nucleotides are TGTGCCAGCAGCCTAGGACTAGCGGGACAGTACTTC. The chain uses TRBV7-9 and TRBJ2-5, with 12 bases aligning to TRBD2. The CDR3 contains 12 residues. Germline trimming cut 5 bases from V and 11 bases from J; bases unmatched to any gene: 3. Looked up from germline, CDR1 is SEHNR and CDR2 is FQNEAQ (reference sequence).

This clonotype was observed a few times. CDR3 region: CASSHPPDSNTGELFF. The CDR3 DNA follows: TGTGCCAGCAGCCACCCACCGGACTCAAACACCGGGGAGCTGTTTTTT. The chain employs TRBV3-1 and TRBJ2-2; D perhaps matches TRBD2 (5 bases). The V gene lost 3 bases and the J gene lost 2 bases, with 13 bases spanning the gap. This CDR3 spans 16 amino acids. Per germline, CDR1 LGHDT and CDR2 YNNKEL (reference sequence).

This clonotype came up a few times. This CDR3 reads CASSVGPYSYNEQFF. The CDR3 DNA reads as TGTGCCAGCAGCGTGGGACCCTACTCCTACAATGAGCAGTTCTTC. V usage is TRBV7-2 and J usage is TRBJ2-1; D could derive from TRBD1 or TRBD2 (5 bases each). The CDR3 runs 15 residues. The V gene lost 5 bases and the J gene lost 0 bases, with 11 bases spanning the gap. Germline loops: CDR1 SGHTA, CDR2 FQGNSA.

The J gene is TRBJ1-1, the V gene TRBV7-3; D is ambiguous. Germline-derived CDR1 and CDR2 are SGHTA and FQGTGA. V was pared by 5 bases and J by 1 base, with 8 bases between. The CDR3 extends over 13 amino acids. CDR3 in amino acids: CASSRHPNTEAFF. Written as DNA, the CDR3 is TGTGCCAGCAGCCGTCACCCGAACACTGAAGCTTTCTTT.

This clonotype has just a few counts. The DNA of the CDR3 is TGTGCCAGCAGAACTGACACCGATTCACCCCTCCACTTT. Translating gives CASRTDTDSPLHF. The chain links TRBV2 to TRBJ1-6, with D unresolved. The germline V gene has CDR1 SNHLY and CDR2 FYNNEI. The V gene lost 6 bases and the J gene lost 8 bases, with 11 bases spanning the gap. The CDR3 runs 13 residues.

The V call is TRBV4-1, the J call TRBJ2-7; 12 bases align to TRBD2. The CDR3 runs to 16 residues. The ends lost 5 bases at V and 5 bases at J; junction bases unmatched: 10. Germline CDR1 and CDR2: MGHRA and YSYEKL. CDR3 in DNA: TGCGCCAGCAGCTACTCGAGGGCTAGCGGGAGGGACGAGCAGTACTTC. Protein product: CASSYSRASGRDEQYF.

This clonotype was seen ten or more times. The chain joins TRBV28 to TRBJ2-5; D remains ambiguous. In germline, CDR1 is MDHEN, CDR2 SYDVKM. Trimming took off 5 bases at V and 5 bases at J, with 9 bases between the two ends. The CDR3 covers 12 residues. CDR3 nucleotide sequence: TGTGCCAGCAGTCCGACCTGGGAGACCCAGTACTTC. Translation gives CASSPTWETQYF.

The rearrangement uses TRBV20-1 and TRBJ1-1; D is undetermined. This CDR3 contains 13 residues. Per the germline V gene, CDR1 is DFQATT and CDR2 is SNEGSKA (reference sequence). V lost 5 bases and J lost 4, with 14 bases in between. The CDR3 DNA reads as TGCAGTGCTCCCCCAGCGGGAGCCACTGAAGCTTTCTTT. It is translated as CSAPPAGATEAFF.

This clonotype was counted ten times or more. The rearrangement links TRBV5-6 to TRBJ2-3, with D possibly matching TRBD1 (6 bases). Trimming shortened V by 4 bases and J by 6 bases, and 18 bases separated the two germline ends. The CDR3 is 15 residues long. The germline V gene encodes CDR1 SGHDT and CDR2 YYEEEE. CDR3 region: CASSLLDTRGDTQYF. The DNA of the CDR3 is TGTGCCAGCAGCCTACTGGACACGAGGGGGGATACGCAGTATTTT. The whole variable domain, filled in from reference TRBV5-6 and TRBJ2-3, reads DAGVTQSPTHLIKTRGQQVTLRCSPKSGHDTVSWYQQALGQGPQFIFQYYEEEERQRGNFPDRFSGHQFPNYSSELNVNALLLGDSALYLCASSLLDTRGDTQYFGPGTRLTVL.

V usage is TRBV18 and J usage is TRBJ2-7; TRBD2 matches 11 bases. The length of the CDR3 is 15 residues. CDR1 KGHSH and CDR2 LQKENI come from the germline V gene. J lost 5 bases, V lost 5 bases, and 8 bases had no gene match. CDR3 protein: CASSIFSGRAHEQYF. The CDR3 coding sequence is TGTGCCAGCTCAATCTTTAGCGGGAGGGCCCACGAGCAGTACTTC.

This clonotype was seen only a few times. The chain uses TRBV7-6 and TRBJ2-7; D perhaps matches TRBD2 (5 bases). This CDR3 contains 15 residues. The V and J ends lost 2 bases and 4 bases respectively, with 15 bases between them. Germline loops: CDR1 SGHVS, CDR2 FNYEAQ. The CDR3 sequence: CASSLYPNGEYEQYF. The DNA for the CDR3 is TGTGCCAGCAGCTTATACCCGAACGGGGAATACGAGCAGTACTTC. Looking up the rest from reference TRBV7-6 and TRBJ2-7 gives the full variable domain: GAGVSQSPRYKVTKRGQDVALRCDPISGHVSLYWYRQALGQGPEFLTYFNYEAQQDKSGLPNDRFSAERPEGSISTLTIQRTEQRDSAMYRCASSLYPNGEYEQYFGPGTRLTVT.

This clonotype was counted many times. The gene calls are TRBV28 and TRBJ1-2; TRBD1 might be the D (6 bases). Germline CDR1 and CDR2: MDHEN and SYDVKM. The CDR3 length is 16 residues. V was shortened by 4 bases and J by 8 bases, with 23 bases between the two germline ends. CDR3 region: CASSSGGPVLAFGYTF. The CDR3 region has the DNA TGTGCCAGCAGTTCCGGGGGGCCGGTGTTGGCATTCGGCTACACCTTC.